These 13 T cell receptor beta chains were sequenced from one sample in a study of cytomegalovirus exposure and HLA in healthy donors. PCR amplification relied on 60 Vbeta primers (plus 13 Jbeta primers). Clones were read by immunoSEQ multiplex PCR, and TCRdb kept only the in-frame ones, dropping some. The table lists 210,000 or so clones, around 83% of them singletons. Sequencing was performed on PBMCs. Receptor source: a girl aged 10-17 years in good health and CMV-seronegative.

The J gene is TRBJ1-2, the V gene TRBV10-3, with TRBD1 matching 7 bases. Germline CDR1 is ENHRY and CDR2 is SYGVKD. With V trimmed by 0 bases and J by 10 bases, 5 bases remained unmatched. The CDR3 consists of 13 residues. CDR3 region: CAISESGQVTYTF. The CDR3 DNA reads TGTGCCATCAGTGAGTCAGGACAGGTAACCTACACCTTC.

This clone occurred once. This rearrangement joins TRBV27 to TRBJ1-5; D might be TRBD1 (6 bases). Trimming took off 7 bases at V and 2 bases at J, with 15 bases between the two ends. Germline CDR1 is MNHEY and CDR2 is SMNVEV (reference sequence). The CDR3 sequence is 15 residues long. Here the CDR3 reads CASNPTGLGNQPQHF. Here the CDR3 DNA reads TGTGCCAGCAACCCGACAGGCTTGGGCAATCAGCCCCAGCATTTT.

The chain uses TRBV6-5 and TRBJ1-6; 7 positions match TRBD1. The junction had 6 bases not matched to a gene; V was cut back by 6 bases and J by 7 bases. Germline loops: CDR1 MNHEY, CDR2 SVGAGI. The CDR3 contains 14 residues. The CDR3 here is CASRRDSGNSPLHF. CDR3 nucleotide sequence: TGTGCCAGCAGAAGGGACAGCGGAAATTCACCCCTCCACTTT.

The rearrangement uses TRBV28 and TRBJ2-7; TRBD1 agrees at 7 bases. This CDR3 has 15 amino acids. V trimming: 8 bases; J trimming: 0 bases; junction bases outside the gene matches: 10. The germline V gene has CDR1 MDHEN and CDR2 SYDVKM. CDR3 nucleotides: TGTGCCAGCTCCAGACAGGGTAAGAGCTCCTACGAGCAGTACTTC. It translates to CASSRQGKSSYEQYF.

This clone was detected only once. V is TRBV6-4 and J is TRBJ1-2; 10 nucleotides match TRBD1. V lost 2 bases and J lost 10; bases outside the gene matches: 7. Per germline, CDR1 MRHNA and CDR2 SNTAGT. The CDR3 is 14 amino acids. The CDR3 reads CASSDRPGQGSYTF. CDR3 in DNA: TGTGCCAGCAGTGACCGGCCGGGACAGGGGTCCTACACCTTC.

This chain joins TRBV7-9 and TRBJ2-1; 9 bases match TRBD2. Trimming cost V 7 bases and J 7 bases; bases outside gene matches: 17. In germline, CDR1 is SEHNR, CDR2 FQNEAQ (reference sequence). This CDR3 is built from 17 residues. The CDR3 region has the DNA TGTGCCAGCATCCAAGAGGGGGGGCTAGCGGGGCGTAATGAGCAGTTCTTC. It yields the protein CASIQEGGLAGRNEQFF.

Worth noting for this clone: Other DNA sequences in this sample translate to the same CDR3. The V gene is TRBV28, the J gene TRBJ1-2; TRBD1 matches at 7 bases. The CDR3 loop spans 12 amino acids. Germline CDR1 MDHEN, CDR2 SYDVKM. Trimming took 6 bases from V and 5 from J; bases not matched to a gene: 3. The CDR3 bases are TGTGCCAGCAGCTCAGGGGGATATGGCTACACCTTC. It specifies CASSSGGYGYTF.

The gene calls are TRBV27 and TRBJ1-1, with 9 nucleotides matching TRBD1. There are 17 residues in the CDR3. From germline, CDR1 is MNHEY and CDR2 SMNVEV (reference sequence). V dropped 7 bases and J dropped 4; count of bases not matched to a gene: 16. The CDR3 DNA follows: TGTGCCAGCATCCTTTCCTCGGACAGGGGACTTCGCACTGAAGCTTTCTTT. Translation gives CASILSSDRGLRTEAFF.

The chain carries TRBV2 and TRBJ1-1; D possibly corresponds to TRBD1 (6 bases). The ends were cut back, 2 bases at V and 4 bases at J, with 14 bases in the middle. The CDR3 is made up of 15 amino acids. The germline V gene has CDR1 SNHLY and CDR2 FYNNEI. The CDR3, as DNA: TGTGCCAGCAGTGAAAATCGGGGGGCGATCACTGAAGCTTTCTTT. Protein sequence: CASSENRGAITEAFF.

V usage is TRBV7-3 and J usage is TRBJ1-2; 10 nucleotides agree with TRBD1. The CDR3 has 19 amino acids. V gave up 5 bases and J gave up 0 bases; unmatched junction bases: 15. CDR1 is SGHTA, CDR2 FQGTGA, per germline. The CDR3 region has the DNA TGTGCCAGCAGCGCCTCCCCCGGGACAGGGGACTTCGCTAACTATGGCTACACCTTC. Protein product: CASSASPGTGDFANYGYTF.

The CDR3 region is CASSTAGEDQPQHF. In DNA form, the CDR3 reads TGTGCCAGCAGCACCGCGGGGGAGGATCAGCCCCAGCATTTT. The rearrangement uses TRBV7-9 and TRBJ1-5; tentative D call: TRBD1 (5 bases). Trimming stripped 5 bases from V and 5 bases from J, with 13 bases between. The V gene's germline CDR1 is SEHNR and CDR2 FQNEAQ (reference sequence). The CDR3 is 14 amino acids.

This clone was counted once. CDR3 bases: TGTGCCAGCAGTTTAGGGAGGACCAACACTGAAGCTTTCTTT. Translating it yields CASSLGRTNTEAFF. The J gene is TRBJ1-1, the V gene TRBV27; D not certain. The germline CDR1 and CDR2 sequences are MNHEY and SMNVEV (reference sequence). The length of the CDR3 is 14 residues. V lost 2 bases and J lost 2, with 9 bases in between.

The J gene is TRBJ1-1, the V gene TRBV7-8; D is undetermined. Trimming removed 4 bases at V and 3 bases at J, with 12 bases between. The CDR3 covers 14 residues. Germline CDR1 reads SGHVS; CDR2 reads FQNEAQ. The CDR3 loop reads CASSSTGIYTEAFF. CDR3 coding DNA: TGTGCCAGCAGCTCGACCGGGATATACACTGAAGCTTTCTTT.